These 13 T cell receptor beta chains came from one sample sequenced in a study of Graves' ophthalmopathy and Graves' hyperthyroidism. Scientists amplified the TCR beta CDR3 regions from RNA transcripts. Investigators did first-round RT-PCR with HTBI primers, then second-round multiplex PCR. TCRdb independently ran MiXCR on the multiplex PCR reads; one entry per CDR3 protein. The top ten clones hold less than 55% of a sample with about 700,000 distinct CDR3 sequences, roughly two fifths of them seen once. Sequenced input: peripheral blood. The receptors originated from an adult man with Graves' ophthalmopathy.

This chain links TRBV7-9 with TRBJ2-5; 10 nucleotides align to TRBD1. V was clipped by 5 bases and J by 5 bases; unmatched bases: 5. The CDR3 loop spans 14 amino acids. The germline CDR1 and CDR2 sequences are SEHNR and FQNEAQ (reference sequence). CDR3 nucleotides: TGTGCCAGCAGCGTGGGGACAGGGGTCGAGACCCAGTACTTC. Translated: CASSVGTGVETQYF. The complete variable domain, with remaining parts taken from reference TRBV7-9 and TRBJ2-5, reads DTGVSQNPRHKITKRGQNVTFRCDPISEHNRLYWYRQTLGQGPEFLTYFQNEAQLEKSRLLSDRFSAERPKGSFSTLEIQRTEQGDSAMYLCASSVGTGVETQYFGPGTRLLVL.

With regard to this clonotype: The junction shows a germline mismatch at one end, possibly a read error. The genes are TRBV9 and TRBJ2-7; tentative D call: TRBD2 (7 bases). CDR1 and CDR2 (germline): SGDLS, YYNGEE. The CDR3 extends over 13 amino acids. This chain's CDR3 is CASLLTGGPGRAF. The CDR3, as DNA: TGTGCCAGCCTATTGACAGGCGGGCCAGGGAGGGCCTTC.

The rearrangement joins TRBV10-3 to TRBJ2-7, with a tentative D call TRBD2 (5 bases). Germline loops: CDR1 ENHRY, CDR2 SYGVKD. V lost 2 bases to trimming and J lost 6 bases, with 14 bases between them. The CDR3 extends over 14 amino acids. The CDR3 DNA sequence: TGTGCCATCAGTGAGGAGGGAGCGAGCGGCGAGCAGTACTTC. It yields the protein CAISEEGASGEQYF.

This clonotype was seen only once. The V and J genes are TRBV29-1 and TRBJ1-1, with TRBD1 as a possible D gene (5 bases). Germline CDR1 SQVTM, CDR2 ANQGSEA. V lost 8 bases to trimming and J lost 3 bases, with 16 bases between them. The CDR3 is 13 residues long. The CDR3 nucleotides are TGCAGCTTATTCGGGGGAGCGGACACTGAAGCTTTCTTT. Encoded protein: CSLFGGADTEAFF.

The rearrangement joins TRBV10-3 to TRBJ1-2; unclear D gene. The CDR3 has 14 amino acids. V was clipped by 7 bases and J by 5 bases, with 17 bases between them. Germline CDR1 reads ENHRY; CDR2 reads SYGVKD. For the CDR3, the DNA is TGTGCCATCATCGATGACGGTCAGATGTATGGCTACACCTTC. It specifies CAIIDDGQMYGYTF.

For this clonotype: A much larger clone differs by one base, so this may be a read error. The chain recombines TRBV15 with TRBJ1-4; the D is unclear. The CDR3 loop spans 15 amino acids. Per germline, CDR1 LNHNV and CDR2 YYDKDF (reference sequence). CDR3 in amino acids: CATNRVRGSGEKLFF. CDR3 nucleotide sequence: TGTGCCACCAACAGAGTTCGGGGATCGGGCGAAAAACTGTTTTTT.

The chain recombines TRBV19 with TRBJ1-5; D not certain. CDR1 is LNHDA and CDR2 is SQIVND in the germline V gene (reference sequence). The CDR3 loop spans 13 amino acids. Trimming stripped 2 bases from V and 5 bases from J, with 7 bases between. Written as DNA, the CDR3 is TGTGCCAGTAGTATAATCAGCCATCAGCCCCAGCATTTT. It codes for CASSIISHQPQHF.

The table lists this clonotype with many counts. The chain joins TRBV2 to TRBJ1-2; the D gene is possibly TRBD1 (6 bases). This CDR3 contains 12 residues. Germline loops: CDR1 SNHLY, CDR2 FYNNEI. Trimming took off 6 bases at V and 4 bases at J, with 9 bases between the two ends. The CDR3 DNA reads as TGTGCCAGCAGACAGGGCCTCTATGGCTACACCTTC. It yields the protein CASRQGLYGYTF.

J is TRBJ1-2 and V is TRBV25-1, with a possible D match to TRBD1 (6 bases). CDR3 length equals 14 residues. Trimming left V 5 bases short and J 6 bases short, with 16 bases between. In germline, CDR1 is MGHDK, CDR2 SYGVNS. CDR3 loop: CASSFLPGANGYTF. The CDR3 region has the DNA TGTGCCAGCAGTTTTTTGCCGGGGGCAAATGGCTACACCTTC.

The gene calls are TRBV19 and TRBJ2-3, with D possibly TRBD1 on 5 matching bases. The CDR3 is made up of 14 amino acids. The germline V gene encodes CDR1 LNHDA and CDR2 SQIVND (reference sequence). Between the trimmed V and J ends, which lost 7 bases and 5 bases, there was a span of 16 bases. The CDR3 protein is CASTEAGMVDTQYF. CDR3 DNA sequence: TGTGCCAGTACAGAGGCAGGGATGGTAGATACGCAGTATTTT.

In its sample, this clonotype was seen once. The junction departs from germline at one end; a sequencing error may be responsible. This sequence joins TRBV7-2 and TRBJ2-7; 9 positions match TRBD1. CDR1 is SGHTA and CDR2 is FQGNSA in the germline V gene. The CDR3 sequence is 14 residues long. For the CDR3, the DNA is TGCGCCAGCAGCCACGGGGACAGGGTAGGGGAGCAGTATTTC. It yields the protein CASSHGDRVGEQYF.

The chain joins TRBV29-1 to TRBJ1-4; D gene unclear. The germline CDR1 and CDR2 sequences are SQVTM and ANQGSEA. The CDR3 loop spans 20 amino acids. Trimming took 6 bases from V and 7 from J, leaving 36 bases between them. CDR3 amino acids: CSVPDDSGRAYEQWGEKLFF. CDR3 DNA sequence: TGCAGCGTCCCGGACGATAGCGGGAGGGCCTACGAGCAGTGGGGTGAAAAACTGTTTTTT.

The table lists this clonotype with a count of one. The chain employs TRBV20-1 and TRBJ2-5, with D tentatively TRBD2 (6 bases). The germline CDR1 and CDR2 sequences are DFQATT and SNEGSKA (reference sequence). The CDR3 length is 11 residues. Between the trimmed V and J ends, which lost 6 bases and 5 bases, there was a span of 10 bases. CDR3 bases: TGCAGTGCCGGGGGTTGGGAGACCCAGTACTTC. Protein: CSAGGWETQYF.